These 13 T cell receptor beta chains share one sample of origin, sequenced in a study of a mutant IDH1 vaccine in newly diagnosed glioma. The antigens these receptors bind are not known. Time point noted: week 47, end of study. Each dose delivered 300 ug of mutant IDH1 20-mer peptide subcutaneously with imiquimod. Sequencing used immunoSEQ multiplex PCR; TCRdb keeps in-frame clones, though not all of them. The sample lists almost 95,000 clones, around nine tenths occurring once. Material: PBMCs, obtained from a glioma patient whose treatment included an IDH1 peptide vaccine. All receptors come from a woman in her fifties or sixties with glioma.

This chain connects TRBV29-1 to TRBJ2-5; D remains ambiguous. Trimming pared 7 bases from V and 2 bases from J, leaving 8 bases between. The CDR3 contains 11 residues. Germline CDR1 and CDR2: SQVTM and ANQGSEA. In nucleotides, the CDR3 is TGCAGCGCCGGACCGCAAGAGACCCAGTACTTC. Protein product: CSAGPQETQYF.

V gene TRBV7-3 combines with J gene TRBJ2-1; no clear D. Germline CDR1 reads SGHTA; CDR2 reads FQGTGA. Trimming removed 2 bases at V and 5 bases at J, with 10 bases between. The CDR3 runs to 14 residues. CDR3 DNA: TGTGCCAGCAGCTTACCAGGTATGAACAATGAGCAGTTCTTC. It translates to CASSLPGMNNEQFF.

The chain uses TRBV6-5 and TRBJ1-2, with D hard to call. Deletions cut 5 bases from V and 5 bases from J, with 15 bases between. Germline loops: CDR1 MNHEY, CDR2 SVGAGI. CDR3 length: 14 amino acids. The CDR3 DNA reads TGTGCCAGCAGTCGATCCCCTTTAGGGTATGGCTACACCTTC. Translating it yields CASSRSPLGYGYTF.

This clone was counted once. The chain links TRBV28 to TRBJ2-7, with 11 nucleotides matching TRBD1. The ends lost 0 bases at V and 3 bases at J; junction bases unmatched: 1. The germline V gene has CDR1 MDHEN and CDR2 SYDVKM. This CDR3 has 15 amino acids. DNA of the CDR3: TGTGCCAGCAGTTTATGGGGGACAGGGGGCTACGAGCAGTACTTC. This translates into CASSLWGTGGYEQYF. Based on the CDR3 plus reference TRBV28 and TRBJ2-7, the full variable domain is DVKVTQSSRYLVKRTGEKVFLECVQDMDHENMFWYRQDPGLGLRLIYFSYDVKMKEKGDIPEGYSVSREKKERFSLILESASTNQTSMYLCASSLWGTGGYEQYFGPGTRLTVT.

The CDR3 bases are TGCGCCAGCAGCCAAGAAGGCTGGCGAGGAGGAGAGACCCAGTACTTC. Amino acid sequence: CASSQEGWRGGETQYF. This chain links TRBV4-1 with TRBJ2-5; possibly TRBD2 for D (5 bases). The CDR3 contains 16 residues. Germline CDR1 MGHRA, CDR2 YSYEKL. V lost 0 bases, J lost 4 bases, and 15 bases lay in between.

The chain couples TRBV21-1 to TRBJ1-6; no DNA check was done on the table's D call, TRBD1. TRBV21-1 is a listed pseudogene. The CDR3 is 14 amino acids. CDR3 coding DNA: TGTGCCAGACCCAGGGCGTTTCTAAGTTCACCCCTCCACTTT. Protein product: CARPRAFLSSPLHF.

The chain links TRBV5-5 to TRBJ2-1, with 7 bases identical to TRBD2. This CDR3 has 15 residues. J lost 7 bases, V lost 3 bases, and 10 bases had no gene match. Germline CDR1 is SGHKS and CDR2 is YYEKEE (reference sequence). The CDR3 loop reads CASSWRLAGGNEQFF. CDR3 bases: TGTGCCAGCAGCTGGCGGCTAGCCGGGGGGAATGAGCAGTTCTTC. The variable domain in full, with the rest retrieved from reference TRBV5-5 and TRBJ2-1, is DAGVTQSPTHLIKTRGQQVTLRCSPISGHKSVSWYQQVLGQGPQFIFQYYEKEERGRGNFPDRFSARQFPNYSSELNVNALLLGDSALYLCASSWRLAGGNEQFFGPGTRLTVL.

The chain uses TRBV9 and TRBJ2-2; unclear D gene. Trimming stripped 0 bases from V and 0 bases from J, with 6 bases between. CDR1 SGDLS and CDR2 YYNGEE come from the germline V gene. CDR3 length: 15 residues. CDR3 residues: CASSVAGSNTGELFF. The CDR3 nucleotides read TGTGCCAGCAGCGTAGCGGGTTCGAACACCGGGGAGCTGTTTTTT.

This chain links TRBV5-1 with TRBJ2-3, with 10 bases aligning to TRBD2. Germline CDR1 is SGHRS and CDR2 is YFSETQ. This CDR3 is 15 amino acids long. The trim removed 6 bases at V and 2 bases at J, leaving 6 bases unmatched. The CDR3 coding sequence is TGCGCCAGCACCCTCGGGACTAGCGTCACAGATACGCAGTATTTT. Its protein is CASTLGTSVTDTQYF.

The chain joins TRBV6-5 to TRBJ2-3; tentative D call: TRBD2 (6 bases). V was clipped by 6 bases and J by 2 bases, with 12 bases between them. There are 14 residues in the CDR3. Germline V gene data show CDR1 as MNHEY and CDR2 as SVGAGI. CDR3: CASSLAGFTDTQYF. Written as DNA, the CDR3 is TGTGCCAGCAGCCTCGCGGGGTTCACAGATACGCAGTATTTT.

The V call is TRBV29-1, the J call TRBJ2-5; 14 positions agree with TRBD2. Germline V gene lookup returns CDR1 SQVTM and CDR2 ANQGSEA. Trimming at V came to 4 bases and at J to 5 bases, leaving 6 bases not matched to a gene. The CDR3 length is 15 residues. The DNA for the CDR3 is TGCAGCGTTGGACTAGCGGGAGGGGGGGGCGAGACCCAGTACTTC. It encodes CSVGLAGGGGETQYF.

CDR3 bases: TGTGCCAGCAGCAGGGGACTAGCGGGAGTACCAGATACGCAGTATTTT. Protein product: CASSRGLAGVPDTQYF. The chain couples TRBV7-8 to TRBJ2-3; the match to TRBD2 covers 14 bases. Losses at the gene ends were 5 bases for V and 4 bases for J; bases not matched to a gene: 5. CDR3 size: 16 residues. From germline, CDR1 is SGHVS and CDR2 FQNEAQ.

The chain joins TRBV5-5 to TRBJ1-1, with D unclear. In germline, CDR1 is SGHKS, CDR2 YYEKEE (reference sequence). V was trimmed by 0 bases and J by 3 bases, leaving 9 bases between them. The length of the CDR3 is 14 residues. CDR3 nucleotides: TGTGCCAGCAGCTTGGAGCAGTTTTACACTGAAGCTTTCTTT. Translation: CASSLEQFYTEAFF.